Listed below are T cell receptor beta chains from one sample, sequenced in a study of cytomegalovirus exposure and HLA in healthy donors. The table came from immunoSEQ multiplex PCR; TCRdb's copy has only in-frame clones and leaves some out. The sample lists about 190,000 clones, approximately 79% occurring once. The sequenced material came from PBMCs. The source of these receptors is a woman between 18 and 29 years old in good health and CMV-seronegative. CDR3s include the opening cysteine and the closing phenylalanine or tryptophan. The order of the fields is J gene, V gene, D gene, clone size, CDR3 protein, CDR3 DNA. D genes are given only for firm matches. Clone size is stated in some rows and not others, as once, few, many or a class when expanded.

j_gene: TRBJ1-1
v_gene: TRBV10-1
d_gene: TRBD1
abundance: -
CDR3aa: CASRAGTGATEAFF
CDR3nt: TGCGCCAGCAGGGCCGGGACAGGGGCCACTGAAGCTTTCTTT

j_gene: TRBJ2-7
v_gene: TRBV6-1
d_gene: TRBD1
abundance: -
CDR3aa: CASGQALNEQYF
CDR3nt: TGTGCCAGCGGACAGGCTCTCAACGAGCAGTACTTC

j_gene: TRBJ2-7
v_gene: TRBV7-9
d_gene: -
abundance: -
CDR3aa: CASSLAGGPYEQYF
CDR3nt: TGTGCCAGCAGCTTAGCAGGAGGACCCTACGAGCAGTACTTC

j_gene: TRBJ2-1
v_gene: TRBV7-9
d_gene: TRBD2
abundance: -
CDR3aa: CASSKREPDNEQFF
CDR3nt: TGTGCCAGCAGCAAGCGGGAGCCAGACAATGAGCAGTTCTTC

j_gene: TRBJ2-5
v_gene: TRBV7-9
d_gene: -
abundance: -
CDR3aa: CASSPRSQQGQETQYF
CDR3nt: TGTGCCAGCAGCCCTAGATCCCAACAGGGCCAAGAGACCCAGTACTTC

j_gene: TRBJ2-1
v_gene: TRBV6-4
d_gene: TRBD2
abundance: -
CDR3aa: CASSATLTSGVGFEQFF
CDR3nt: TGTGCCAGCAGCGCGACGCTTACTAGCGGCGTGGGATTTGAGCAGTTCTTC

j_gene: TRBJ2-5
v_gene: TRBV5-4
d_gene: TRBD1
abundance: -
CDR3aa: CASSLQGGGETQYF
CDR3nt: TGTGCCAGCAGCTTACAGGGGGGTGGGGAGACCCAGTACTTC

j_gene: TRBJ1-5
v_gene: TRBV6-1
d_gene: TRBD1
abundance: -
CDR3aa: CASSPDRGNQPQHF
CDR3nt: TGTGCCAGCAGCCCGGACAGGGGAAATCAGCCCCAGCATTTT

j_gene: TRBJ2-3
v_gene: TRBV4-2
d_gene: TRBD2
abundance: few
CDR3aa: CASSPREAEPGDTQYF
CDR3nt: TGTGCCAGCAGCCCGCGGGAGGCCGAACCGGGAGATACGCAGTATTTT

j_gene: TRBJ1-2
v_gene: TRBV14
d_gene: -
abundance: -
CDR3aa: CASSQGGWGYGYTF
CDR3nt: TGTGCCAGCAGCCAAGGGGGCTGGGGCTATGGCTACACCTTC

j_gene: TRBJ2-7
v_gene: TRBV5-1
d_gene: TRBD1
abundance: -
CDR3aa: CASSLGQGGNEQYF
CDR3nt: TGCGCCAGCAGCTTGGGACAGGGTGGCAACGAGCAGTACTTC

j_gene: TRBJ2-5
v_gene: TRBV27
d_gene: TRBD2
abundance: once
CDR3aa: CASSLQRGATQYF
CDR3nt: TGTGCCAGCAGTTTACAGCGGGGGGCGACCCAGTACTTC

j_gene: TRBJ1-1
v_gene: TRBV6-5
d_gene: -
abundance: -
CDR3aa: CASKSEGGTNTEAFF
CDR3nt: TGTGCCAGCAAGTCGGAGGGGGGGACGAACACTGAAGCTTTCTTT

j_gene: TRBJ2-5
v_gene: TRBV21-1
d_gene: -
abundance: -
CDR3aa: CASSKVNDRQETQYF
CDR3nt: TGTGCCAGCAGCAAAGTAAACGACAGACAAGAGACCCAGTACTTC

j_gene: TRBJ1-3
v_gene: TRBV7-2
d_gene: -
abundance: -
CDR3aa: CASSLASATGGNTIYF
CDR3nt: TGTGCCAGCAGCTTAGCTTCGGCGACAGGTGGAAACACCATATATTTT

j_gene: TRBJ1-5
v_gene: TRBV6-5
d_gene: TRBD1
abundance: -
CDR3aa: CASRLGGTGDQPQHF
CDR3nt: TGTGCCAGCAGGTTGGGGGGGACAGGGGATCAGCCCCAGCATTTT

j_gene: TRBJ2-7
v_gene: TRBV4-1
d_gene: TRBD2
abundance: -
CDR3aa: CASSHNSGGSSYEQYF
CDR3nt: TGCGCCAGCAGCCATAATAGCGGGGGGAGCTCCTACGAGCAGTACTTC

j_gene: TRBJ1-6
v_gene: TRBV13
d_gene: -
abundance: few
CDR3aa: CASSSAYGSSGNSPLHF
CDR3nt: TGTGCCAGCAGCTCTGCGTACGGCTCCTCAGGCAATTCACCCCTCCACTTT

j_gene: TRBJ2-7
v_gene: TRBV14
d_gene: -
abundance: -
CDR3aa: CASTPGGGPYEQYF
CDR3nt: TGTGCCAGCACCCCGGGTGGAGGACCCTACGAGCAGTACTTC

j_gene: TRBJ1-5
v_gene: TRBV27
d_gene: -
abundance: -
CDR3aa: CASRKDRGSNQPQHF
CDR3nt: TGTGCCAGCAGAAAGGACAGAGGCAGCAATCAGCCCCAGCATTTT

j_gene: TRBJ2-7
v_gene: TRBV19
d_gene: TRBD2
abundance: -
CDR3aa: CASTTFSGSTHEQYF
CDR3nt: TGTGCCAGTACCACCTTTAGCGGGAGTACCCACGAGCAGTACTTC

j_gene: TRBJ2-7
v_gene: TRBV10-2
d_gene: TRBD2
abundance: -
CDR3aa: CASSDRGGLIPYEQYF
CDR3nt: TGCGCCAGCAGTGATCGGGGGGGCCTTATCCCCTACGAGCAGTACTTC

j_gene: TRBJ1-4
v_gene: TRBV10-1
d_gene: -
abundance: -
CDR3aa: CASSESKTGTLGKLFF
CDR3nt: TGCGCCAGCAGTGAGTCGAAAACAGGGACCCTCGGGAAACTGTTTTTT

j_gene: TRBJ2-7
v_gene: TRBV29-1
d_gene: TRBD2
abundance: -
CDR3aa: CSVLSGASYEQYF
CDR3nt: TGCAGCGTCCTTAGCGGGGCCTCCTACGAGCAGTACTTC

j_gene: TRBJ2-7
v_gene: TRBV19
d_gene: -
abundance: -
CDR3aa: CASSRSSYEQYF
CDR3nt: TGTGCCAGTAGTCGGAGCTCCTACGAGCAGTACTTC

j_gene: TRBJ1-1
v_gene: TRBV28
d_gene: TRBD1
abundance: -
CDR3aa: CASSSSGGGPTEAFF
CDR3nt: TGTGCCAGCAGTTCCTCAGGGGGCGGCCCCACTGAAGCTTTCTTT

j_gene: TRBJ1-2
v_gene: TRBV9
d_gene: -
abundance: -
CDR3aa: CASSVQAYGYTF
CDR3nt: TGTGCCAGCAGCGTACAGGCCTATGGCTACACCTTC

j_gene: TRBJ1-3
v_gene: TRBV9
d_gene: TRBD1
abundance: -
CDR3aa: CASSVWDRLEPGNTIYF
CDR3nt: TGTGCCAGCAGCGTGTGGGACAGGCTAGAACCTGGAAACACCATATATTTT

j_gene: TRBJ2-1
v_gene: TRBV6-1
d_gene: TRBD1
abundance: -
CDR3aa: CASSATGTGFNEQFF
CDR3nt: TGTGCCAGCAGTGCCACCGGGACAGGGTTCAATGAGCAGTTCTTC

j_gene: TRBJ2-2
v_gene: TRBV4-3
d_gene: -
abundance: -
CDR3aa: CASSQEGAGLNTGELFF
CDR3nt: TGCGCCAGCAGCCAAGAGGGGGCTGGGCTTAACACCGGGGAGCTGTTTTTT

j_gene: TRBJ1-4
v_gene: TRBV5-5
d_gene: TRBD1
abundance: -
CDR3aa: CASTGTANEKLFF
CDR3nt: TGTGCCAGCACCGGGACAGCTAATGAAAAACTGTTTTTT

j_gene: TRBJ2-2
v_gene: TRBV19
d_gene: TRBD1
abundance: -
CDR3aa: CASSISGGSGGNGELFF
CDR3nt: TGTGCCAGTAGTATTTCAGGGGGCTCTGGGGGGAACGGGGAGCTGTTTTTT

j_gene: TRBJ2-1
v_gene: TRBV27
d_gene: TRBD1
abundance: -
CDR3aa: CASSLRTGDYNEQFF
CDR3nt: TGTGCCAGCAGCTTAAGGACAGGGGATTACAATGAGCAGTTCTTC

j_gene: TRBJ2-4
v_gene: TRBV30
d_gene: -
abundance: -
CDR3aa: CAWTTSVAKNIQYF
CDR3nt: TGTGCCTGGACCACTAGTGTAGCCAAAAACATTCAGTACTTC

j_gene: TRBJ2-7
v_gene: TRBV6-1
d_gene: -
abundance: -
CDR3aa: CASSRGGLNNYEQYF
CDR3nt: TGTGCCAGCAGTAGGGGGGGCCTTAATAACTACGAGCAGTACTTC

j_gene: TRBJ1-5
v_gene: TRBV19
d_gene: -
abundance: -
CDR3aa: CASSSTPGQGYQPQHF
CDR3nt: TGTGCCAGTAGTTCTACCCCTGGGCAGGGGTATCAGCCCCAGCATTTT

j_gene: TRBJ2-7
v_gene: TRBV19
d_gene: TRBD1
abundance: -
CDR3aa: CASSIVWGQGIYEQYF
CDR3nt: TGTGCCAGTAGTATTGTCTGGGGACAGGGAATATACGAGCAGTACTTC

j_gene: TRBJ1-5
v_gene: TRBV28
d_gene: TRBD1
abundance: few
CDR3aa: CASRLTGGGQPQHF
CDR3nt: TGTGCCAGCAGACTAACAGGGGGAGGTCAGCCCCAGCATTTT

j_gene: TRBJ1-2
v_gene: TRBV5-4
d_gene: -
abundance: -
CDR3aa: CASSPSLPRWSPISFGYTF
CDR3nt: TGTGCCAGCAGCCCAAGCCTTCCGCGGTGGAGCCCAATCTCGTTTGGCTACACCTTC

j_gene: TRBJ1-1
v_gene: TRBV25-1
d_gene: TRBD1
abundance: -
CDR3aa: CASSEFGQGSYEAFF
CDR3nt: TGTGCCAGCAGTGAGTTCGGACAGGGTAGTTATGAAGCTTTCTTT

j_gene: TRBJ1-1
v_gene: TRBV7-9
d_gene: TRBD1
abundance: -
CDR3aa: CASSLVKLTGLVRPEAFF
CDR3nt: TGTGCCAGCAGCTTAGTTAAGTTGACAGGGCTAGTTCGGCCTGAAGCTTTCTTT